This TCR beta chain was retrieved from a study of blood T cell repertoires in COVID-19. Measured with immunoSEQ multiplex PCR; TCRdb has only the in-frame clones, and not every one. Seen here are approximately 65,000 clones, roughly 92% observed once, and the top ten hold about 3.1%. Trimming removed 3 bases from V and 4 bases from J; junction bases left unmatched: 10. This CDR3 region has 16 residues. CDR1 and CDR2 (germline): SGHNT, YYREEE (reference sequence). This clonotype was sampled from a man between 70 and 80 years old with active COVID-19. The specimen was peripheral blood. This chain joins TRBV5-4 and TRBJ2-3; the match to TRBD1 covers 8 bases. The CDR3 DNA is TGTGCCAGCAGCTCGATTAGGGACAGGCGAGCAGATACGCAGTATTTT. This encodes CASSSIRDRRADTQYF.